The entry that follows covers one TCR beta chain sequence. What it binds is not known. V gave up 8 bases and J gave up 6 bases, with 7 bases separating them. Germline-derived CDR1 and CDR2 are SEHNR and FQNEAQ (reference sequence). The CDR3 is made up of 10 amino acids. A library of TCRbeta sequences, prepared with unique molecular identifiers, was generated. TCRdb fed the PCR reads into MiXCR, producing one record per CDR3 protein. Among 700,000 to 950,000 distinct CDR3 sequences listed, roughly 15% were seen once. This sample is part of a study of T-cell reconstitution after alpha-beta-depleted transplantation in children. General study findings and limits: Reportedly, alpha-beta T cells present about two months post-transplant originated from several hundred expanded clones of graft origin. The high TCRbeta diversity at day 60 in some patients came from surviving recipient T cells and thymic progenitors.

The receptor comes from a male patient aged 10 to 17 who had a stem cell transplant for acute lymphoblastic leukemia, so the T cells may come from the graft donor. The specimen comprised PBMCs, mostly from graft donor cells, sampled 360 days after TCRalphabeta/CD19-depleted stem cell transplant. This chain uses TRBV7-9 with TRBJ1-2; D remains unclear. Written as DNA, the CDR3 is TGTGCCAGCTTAGGGAATGGCTACACCTTC. Translating gives CASLGNGYTF.